The 24 T cell receptor beta chains below were found in one sample sequenced in a study of T-cell memory formation after mild COVID-19. TCRdb re-analysed the 5' RACE reads in MiXCR, keeping a single row per CDR3 protein. The sample includes fewer than 350,000 distinct CDR3 sequences, roughly 17% of them seen just once. Specimen: PBMCs or a T cell subset sorted from them (not recorded which). The receptors were sampled from a man in his late teens or twenties who had mild COVID-19 (a few samples of this study predate the infection). Cell type and time point are not known.

The V call is TRBV6-6, the J call TRBJ1-4; the D is unclear. This CDR3 contains 15 residues. The germline V and J ends were trimmed by 6 bases and 1 base, with 12 bases remaining between them. Germline CDR1 is MNHNY and CDR2 is SVGAGI (reference sequence). The DNA of the CDR3 is TGTGCCAGCAGCTACACGCCGGGAACTAATGAAAAACTGTTTTTT. It translates to CASSYTPGTNEKLFF.

The CDR3 loop is CASKGVEHEQYF. CDR3 nucleotide sequence: TGTGCCAGCAAGGGGGTAGAGCACGAGCAGTACTTC. J is TRBJ2-7 and V is TRBV2, with D perhaps matching TRBD1 (6 bases). The CDR3 has 12 residues. V lost 7 bases to trimming and J lost 5 bases, with 12 bases between them. CDR1 and CDR2 from the germline V gene are SNHLY and FYNNEI.

The chain combines TRBV5-1 with TRBJ2-7; a possible D gene is TRBD2 (5 bases). This CDR3 contains 15 residues. Trimming removed 0 bases at V and 6 bases at J, with 16 bases between. Germline assignment: CDR1 SGHRS and CDR2 YFSETQ. CDR3 nucleotide sequence: TGCGCCAGCAGCTTGGAAGGAGGTCCAGAGGTCGAGCAGTACGTC. Encoded protein: CASSLEGGPEVEQYV.

The chain joins TRBV30 to TRBJ1-2; the match to TRBD1 covers 10 bases. CDR1 is GTSNPN and CDR2 is SVGIG in the germline V gene (reference sequence). The CDR3 is 17 amino acids. V shed 2 bases and J 4 bases; nucleotides not matched to a gene: 13. The CDR3 DNA reads TGTGCCTGGAGTATTCAGGACAGGGGGGAGAAACTCTATGGCTACACCTTC. Translation: CAWSIQDRGEKLYGYTF.

This clonotype was observed a few times. The chain recombines TRBV4-2 with TRBJ2-2; TRBD1 agrees at 8 bases. V shed 4 bases and J 9 bases; nucleotides not matched to a gene: 7. Germline V gene sequence: CDR1 LGHNA, CDR2 YNFKEQ. CDR3 size: 14 residues. In DNA, the CDR3 is TGTGCCAGCAGCCCGGTGACAGGGGAGCGGGAGCTGTTTTTT. It yields the protein CASSPVTGERELFF.

A few counts support this clonotype. The V and J genes are TRBV15 and TRBJ1-1; D uncertain. Trimming pared 3 bases from V and 5 bases from J, leaving 19 bases between. This CDR3 spans 16 amino acids. Germline loops: CDR1 LNHNV, CDR2 YYDKDF (reference sequence). This CDR3 reads CATSRAPSSMRTEAFF. CDR3 in DNA: TGTGCCACCAGCAGGGCCCCGTCGTCGATGAGGACTGAAGCTTTCTTT.

The gene calls are TRBV7-9 and TRBJ2-7; D possibly matches TRBD1 or TRBD2 (5 bases each). Germline CDR1 and CDR2: SEHNR and FQNEAQ (reference sequence). The ends were cut back, 5 bases at V and 2 bases at J, with 16 bases in the middle. This CDR3 comprises 15 residues. CDR3 protein: CASSPGNRPPYEQYF. In nucleotides, the CDR3 is TGTGCCAGCAGCCCCGGGAACAGGCCTCCCTACGAGCAGTACTTC.

This clonotype has at least ten counts. The rearrangement uses TRBV5-1 and TRBJ2-3, with a tentative D call TRBD1 (6 bases). Germline V gene data show CDR1 as SGHRS and CDR2 as YFSETQ. Trimming cost V 5 bases and J 4 bases, with 11 bases left between them. The CDR3 totals 13 residues. The CDR3 DNA is TGCGCCAGCAGTCCCGAGGGGGCAGATACGCAGTATTTT. This encodes CASSPEGADTQYF.

This clonotype has more than one count but fewer than ten. CDR3 in amino acids: CSVEDDHDRAGTGELFF. The DNA of the CDR3 is TGCAGCGTTGAAGATGATCACGACAGGGCGGGCACCGGGGAGCTGTTTTTT. The V gene is TRBV29-1, the J gene TRBJ2-2; 7 bases map to TRBD1. The CDR3 totals 17 residues. From germline, CDR1 is SQVTM and CDR2 ANQGSEA. With 0 bases clipped from V and 4 bases from J, the junction kept 11 bases outside the gene matches.

This clonotype was seen many times. J is TRBJ2-2 and V is TRBV7-6; a possible D gene is TRBD1 (5 bases). The CDR3 contains 14 residues. Trimming cost V 6 bases and J 7 bases, with 15 bases left between them. Germline V gives CDR1 SGHVS, CDR2 FNYEAQ. The CDR3 loop is CASRAAGLSGELFF. The CDR3, as DNA: TGTGCCAGCAGGGCGGCAGGGTTGAGCGGGGAGCTGTTTTTT.

This clonotype was counted a few times. The V gene is TRBV6-2 or TRBV6-3, the J gene TRBJ2-3; D remains unclear. V lost 2 bases and J lost 4, with 10 bases in between. The CDR3 is 14 residues long. Germline values: CDR1 MNHEY, CDR2 SVGEGT. This CDR3 reads CASSYPYASDTQYF. In nucleotides, the CDR3 is TGTGCCAGCAGTTACCCGTACGCTTCAGATACGCAGTATTTT.

The rearrangement uses TRBV6-6 and TRBJ1-2, with unresolved D. CDR3 length: 16 amino acids. V lost 0 bases, J lost 2 bases, and 13 bases lay in between. Germline assignment: CDR1 MNHNY and CDR2 SVGAGI (reference sequence). The CDR3 DNA is TGTGCCAGCAGTTACTCCACGGACCCTCCCAACTATGGCTACACCTTC. This encodes CASSYSTDPPNYGYTF.

This sequence joins TRBV7-6 and TRBJ2-3; 14 positions match TRBD2. Germline V gene sequence: CDR1 SGHVS, CDR2 FNYEAQ. The trim removed 4 bases at V and 0 bases at J, leaving 9 bases unmatched. The length of the CDR3 is 19 residues. The CDR3 sequence: CASSSRLAGGSPSTDTQYF. CDR3 coding DNA: TGTGCCAGCAGCTCCAGACTAGCGGGGGGGTCCCCTAGCACAGATACGCAGTATTTT.

This sequence joins TRBV15 and TRBJ2-7; tentatively, D is TRBD1 (5 bases). V lost 4 bases to trimming and J lost 1 base, with 11 bases between them. CDR3 length: 14 residues. Germline CDR1 is LNHNV and CDR2 is YYDKDF (reference sequence). CDR3 loop: CATSKNPGSYEQYV. CDR3 nucleotide sequence: TGTGCCACCAGCAAGAACCCAGGGTCCTACGAGCAGTACGTC.

In this sample, this clonotype turned up a few times. This chain joins TRBV5-1 and TRBJ2-1; no definite D call. This CDR3 has 16 amino acids. Germline V gene data show CDR1 as SGHRS and CDR2 as YFSETQ. With 0 bases removed from V and 0 bases from J, the gap between germline ends came to 10 bases. The DNA for the CDR3 is TGCGCCAGCAGCTTGGCGGGCAACCCCTCCTACAATGAGCAGTTCTTC. Protein: CASSLAGNPSYNEQFF.

This clonotype was seen repeatedly, ten times or more. The junction differs from germline at one of its ends, possibly a read error. This chain uses TRBV7-2 with TRBJ1-2, with 10 bases that match TRBD1. The CDR3 runs 15 residues. Germline V lookup: CDR1 SGHTA, CDR2 FQGNSA. Here the CDR3 reads CASSLGTGVQYGYTF. CDR3 bases: TGTGCCAGCAGTTTAGGGACAGGGGTTCAGTATGGCTACACCTTC.

The CDR3: CASSSQGATEAFF. CDR3 DNA sequence: TGTGCCAGCAGCTCTCAGGGGGCGACTGAAGCTTTCTTT. The J gene is TRBJ1-1, the V gene TRBV7-2; 8 nucleotides match TRBD1. The CDR3 runs 13 residues. Germline trimming cut 4 bases from V and 5 bases from J; bases unmatched to any gene: 3. Per the germline V gene, CDR1 is SGHTA and CDR2 is FQGNSA.

The chain employs TRBV2 and TRBJ2-3; the D gene is possibly TRBD1 (6 bases). This CDR3 spans 16 amino acids. V lost 1 base and J 2 bases, leaving 13 bases between the germline ends. From germline, CDR1 is SNHLY and CDR2 FYNNEI. The DNA for the CDR3 is TGTGCCAGCAGTGAAGGCGCAGGGGATAACACAGATACGCAGTATTTT. This codes for CASSEGAGDNTDTQYF.

This clonotype was observed a few times. The gene calls are TRBV10-3 and TRBJ2-5; D gene ambiguous. This CDR3 has 14 residues. The V and J ends lost 0 bases and 2 bases respectively, with 7 bases between them. Germline loops: CDR1 ENHRY, CDR2 SYGVKD. The CDR3 bases are TGTGCCATCAGTGAGTCGGCAGCTCAAGAGACCCAGTACTTC. Translated: CAISESAAQETQYF.

The CDR3 sequence: CASSLAAISGNTIYF. CDR3 nucleotide sequence: TGTGCCAGCAGCTTAGCGGCAATCTCTGGAAACACCATATATTTT. The gene calls are TRBV7-2 and TRBJ1-3; no reliable D call. V was pared by 0 bases and J by 0 bases, with 6 bases between. The germline gives CDR1 SGHTA, CDR2 FQGNSA. This CDR3 comprises 15 residues.

The V gene is TRBV20-1, the J gene TRBJ2-1; 9 bases match TRBD2. V dropped 3 bases and J dropped 0; count of bases not matched to a gene: 9. Germline V gene lookup returns CDR1 DFQATT and CDR2 SNEGSKA (reference sequence). The CDR3 contains 17 residues. The CDR3, as DNA: TGCAGTGCTAGGTCCCTGGCGGGGGGGCTCTCCTACAATGAGCAGTTCTTC. This encodes CSARSLAGGLSYNEQFF.

This clonotype was recorded a few times. The genes are TRBV6-5 and TRBJ2-1; no reliable D call. The CDR3 consists of 15 residues. V was trimmed by 7 bases and J by 0 bases, leaving 13 bases between them. Germline CDR1 MNHEY, CDR2 SVGAGI. The CDR3 here is CASKETQSSYNEQFF. CDR3 sequence (DNA): TGTGCCAGCAAGGAGACCCAGAGCTCCTACAATGAGCAGTTCTTC.

With regard to this clonotype: A much larger clone lies one base from this, so it may be a read error. V is TRBV27 and J is TRBJ2-5; D may match TRBD1 or TRBD2 (5 bases each). Germline V gives CDR1 MNHEY, CDR2 SMNVEV (reference sequence). The CDR3 is made up of 16 amino acids. CDR3 nucleotides: TGTGCCAGCAGTTTAATCGGGACCACAAGCGGAGAGACCAAGTACTTC. This gives the protein CASSLIGTTSGETKYF.

This clonotype was counted a few times. The V and J genes are TRBV5-6 and TRBJ2-5; a possible D gene is TRBD2 (5 bases). Germline lookup yields CDR1 SGHDT and CDR2 YYEEEE. Trimming pared 4 bases from V and 5 bases from J, leaving 15 bases between. The length of the CDR3 is 14 residues. The CDR3 loop reads CASSRYQPGETQYF. The CDR3 nucleotides read TGTGCCAGCAGCCGGTACCAACCGGGGGAGACCCAGTACTTC.